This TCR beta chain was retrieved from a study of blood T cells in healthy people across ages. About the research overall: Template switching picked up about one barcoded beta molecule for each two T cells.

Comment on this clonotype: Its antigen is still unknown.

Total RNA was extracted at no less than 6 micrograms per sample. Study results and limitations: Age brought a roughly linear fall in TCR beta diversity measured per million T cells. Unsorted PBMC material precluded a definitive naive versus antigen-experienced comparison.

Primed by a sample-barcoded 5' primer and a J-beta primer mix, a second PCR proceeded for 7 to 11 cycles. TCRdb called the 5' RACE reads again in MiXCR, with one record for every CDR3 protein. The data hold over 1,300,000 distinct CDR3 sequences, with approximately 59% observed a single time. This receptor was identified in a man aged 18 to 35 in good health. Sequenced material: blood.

This CDR3 is CASSDLKRQETQYF. The CDR3 DNA sequence: TGTGCCAGCAGTGACTTGAAAAGGCAAGAGACCCAGTACTTC. The chain combines TRBV25-1 with TRBJ2-5, with no clear D. The germline gives CDR1 MGHDK, CDR2 SYGVNS. The CDR3 length is 14 residues. Between the trimmed V and J ends, which lost 3 bases and 2 bases, there was a span of 10 bases. The entire variable domain, with the rest obtained from reference TRBV25-1 and TRBJ2-5, is as follows: EADIYQTPRYLVIGTGKKITLECSQTMGHDKMYWYQQDPGMELHLIHYSYGVNSTEKGDLSSESTVSRIRTEHFPLTLESARPSHTSQYLCASSDLKRQETQYFGPGTRLLVL.